This T cell receptor beta chain stems from a study of cytomegalovirus exposure and HLA in healthy donors. Both 60 Vbeta primers and 13 Jbeta primers went into the PCR. Generated by immunoSEQ multiplex PCR, the TCRdb table keeps only in-frame clones and is missing some. The sample's table shows approximately 120,000 clones. CDR3 length: 12 residues. Germline loops: CDR1 LNHNV, CDR2 YYDKDF (reference sequence). The V end was cut by 3 bases, the J end by 9 bases, with 11 bases between. The chain couples TRBV15 to TRBJ1-1; tentatively, D is TRBD1 (5 bases). The receptor comes from a man aged 30 to 39 in good health and CMV-seronegative. Specimen: PBMCs. The CDR3 region has the DNA TGTGCCACCAGCAGGAATACAGGTAAAGCTTTCTTT. It specifies CATSRNTGKAFF.